This entry describes one TCR beta chain. Its specific antigen is unknown. The sample belongs to a study of monozygotic twins with inflammatory bowel disease (dated by TCRdb to about 2019). Some background on the complete study: A total of approximately 28 monozygotic twin pairs were included in the full study, comprising nine German pairs (four IBD-concordant, five IBD-discordant) and 19 IBD-discordant Danish pairs. Within discordant pairs, disease-associated traits were sought mainly by comparing IBD patients with their genetically identical healthy co-twins. Each individual had, on average, about 151 000 unique TCRalpha sequences and 181 000 unique TCRbeta sequences available for analysis.

The CDR1 and CDR2 encoded by the germline V gene are SGHRS and YFSETQ. The CDR3 spans 13 residues, from the cysteine through the phenylalanine. There is no recorded DNA. Points the paper makes about the study in general: Because patients were on differing immunosuppressive treatments, the repertoires may have picked up extra background noise and inter-individual variability. Compared with healthy twins, IBD patients had fewer clonotypes in common with other individuals, a difference most pronounced in patients showing signs of disease activity. The results gave no support for a single strong signal or clonotype linked to IBD. IBD patients had lower TCRbeta repertoire diversity, measured by the inverse Simpson index, than their healthy co-twins. Concordant and discordant twins showed no difference in repertoire similarity, possibly because of limited statistical power. The analysis was unable to tell apart different T cell subtypes.

Library creation used 5' RACE. Preparation of each TCR library used 3,000 to 4,000 ng of total RNA. For each sample, cDNA synthesis with SMARTScribe reverse transcriptase was split into eight separate reactions. Unique molecular identifiers containing a 6-nucleotide sample barcode were introduced through template switching during cDNA synthesis. Amplification of TCRalpha and TCRbeta cDNA involved two nested PCRs of around 15 and 9 cycles, and each PCR was followed by bead purification. Before amplification, the cDNA was treated with uracil DNA-glycosylase and purified using the QIAquick PCR purification kit. The second PCR added Illumina TruSeq-compatible adapters along with sample-specific barcodes. TapeStation and Qubit were used to check library quality and concentration, and 5 ng of each library went into the pool. The pooled libraries were sequenced with 2 x 100 bp reads and custom sequencing primers on an Illumina HiSeq2500 single-index Rapid Run. As for the authors' bioinformatics: PCR and sequencing errors were corrected by UMI-based consensus assembly using MiGEC version 1.2.6. V(D)J alignment, clonotype assembly and CDR3 extraction were performed with MiXCR version 2.1.1. Gene usage, clonotype sharing and MAIT/NKT TCR abundance were normalised by analysing the top 1000, 10 000 and 20 000 clonotypes per sample. Diversity was computed as the inverse Simpson index with the vegan R package after downsampling to 27 000 UMIs. Paired Mann-Whitney U tests on discordant twin pairs were used, with Benjamini-Hochberg multiple-testing correction. Once TCRdb had reprocessed the reads, it stored one entry per CDR3 protein sequence and supplied no DNA. The V and J calls were not made by the authors but by TCRdb's processing. The sample's clone listing holds just over 300,000 distinct CDR3 sequences. The ten largest make up over 5.5% of the sample.

From each donor, a roughly 2.5 ml peripheral blood sample was collected into PAXgene tubes and stored at -80 degrees C. Without any T cell sorting, total RNA was extracted from whole blood using the PAXgene blood miRNA kit on an automated QIAcube. Peripheral blood from monozygotic twin pairs concordant or discordant for inflammatory bowel disease was subjected to deep TCRalpha and TCRbeta repertoire profiling with unique molecular barcoding. Smoking habits were recorded for all twin pairs, with individuals classified as current, former or never smokers. The sequenced sample consisted of blood. Recombination joined TRBV5-1 with TRBJ1-4; TCRdb calls TRBD1, which cannot be checked without DNA. The source is a human donor with ulcerative colitis or Crohn's disease, or a healthy co-twin of an affected twin (not recorded which). The CDR3: CASSSGTDEKLFF.